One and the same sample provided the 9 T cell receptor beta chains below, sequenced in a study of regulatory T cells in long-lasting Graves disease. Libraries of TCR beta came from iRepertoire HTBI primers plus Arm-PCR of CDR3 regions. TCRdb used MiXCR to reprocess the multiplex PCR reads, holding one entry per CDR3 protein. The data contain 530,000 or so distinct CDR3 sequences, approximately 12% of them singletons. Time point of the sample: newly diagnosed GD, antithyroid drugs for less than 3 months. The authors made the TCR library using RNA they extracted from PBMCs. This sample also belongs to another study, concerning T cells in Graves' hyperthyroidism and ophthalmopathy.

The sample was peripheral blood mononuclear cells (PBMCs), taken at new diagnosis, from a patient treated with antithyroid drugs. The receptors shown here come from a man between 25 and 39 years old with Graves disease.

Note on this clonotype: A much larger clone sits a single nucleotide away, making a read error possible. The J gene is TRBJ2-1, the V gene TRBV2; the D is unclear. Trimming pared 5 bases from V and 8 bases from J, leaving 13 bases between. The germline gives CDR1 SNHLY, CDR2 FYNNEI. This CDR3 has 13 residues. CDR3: CASSSPAYDEQFF. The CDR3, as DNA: TGTGCCAGCAGTTCCCCGGCATACGATGAGCAGTTCTTC.

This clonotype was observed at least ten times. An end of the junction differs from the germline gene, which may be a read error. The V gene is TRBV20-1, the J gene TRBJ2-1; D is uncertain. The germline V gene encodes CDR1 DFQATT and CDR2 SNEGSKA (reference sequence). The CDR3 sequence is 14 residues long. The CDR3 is CSAGDSGPYNEQFF. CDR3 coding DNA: TGCAGTGCTGGAGACTCGGGTCCGTACAATGAGCAGTTCTTC.

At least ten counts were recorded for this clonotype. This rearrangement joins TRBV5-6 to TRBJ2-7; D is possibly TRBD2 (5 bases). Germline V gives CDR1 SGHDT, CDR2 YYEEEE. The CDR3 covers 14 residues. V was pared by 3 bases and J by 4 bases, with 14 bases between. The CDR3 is CASSSDSRPYEQYF. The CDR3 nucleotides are TGTGCCAGCAGCTCGGACTCAAGGCCTTACGAGCAGTACTTC.

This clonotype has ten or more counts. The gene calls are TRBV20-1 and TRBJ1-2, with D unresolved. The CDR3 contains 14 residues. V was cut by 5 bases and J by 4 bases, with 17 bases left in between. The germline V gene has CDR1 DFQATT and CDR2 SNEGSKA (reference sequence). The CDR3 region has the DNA TGCAGTGCTCCTACAATCCCCGAGGGCTATGGCTACACCTTC. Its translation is CSAPTIPEGYGYTF.

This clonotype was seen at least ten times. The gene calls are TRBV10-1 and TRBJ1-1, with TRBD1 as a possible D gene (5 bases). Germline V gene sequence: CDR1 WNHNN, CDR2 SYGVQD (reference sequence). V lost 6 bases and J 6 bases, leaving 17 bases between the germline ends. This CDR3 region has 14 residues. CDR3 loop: CASRKEGNAAEAFF. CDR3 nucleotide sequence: TGCGCCAGCAGGAAAGAGGGGAATGCGGCTGAAGCTTTCTTT.

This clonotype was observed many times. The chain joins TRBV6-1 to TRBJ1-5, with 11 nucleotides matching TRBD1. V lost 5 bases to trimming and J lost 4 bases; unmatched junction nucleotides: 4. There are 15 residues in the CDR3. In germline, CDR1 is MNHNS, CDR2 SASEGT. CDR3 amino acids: CASSPGQGANQPQHF. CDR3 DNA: TGTGCCAGCAGTCCCGGACAGGGGGCGAATCAGCCCCAGCATTTT.

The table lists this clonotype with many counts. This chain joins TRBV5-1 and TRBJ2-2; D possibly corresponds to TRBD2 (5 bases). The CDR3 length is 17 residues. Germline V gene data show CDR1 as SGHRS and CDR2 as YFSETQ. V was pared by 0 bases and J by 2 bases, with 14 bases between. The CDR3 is CASSLGQSGGNTGELFF. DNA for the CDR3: TGCGCCAGCAGCTTGGGTCAAAGCGGAGGAAACACCGGGGAGCTGTTTTTT. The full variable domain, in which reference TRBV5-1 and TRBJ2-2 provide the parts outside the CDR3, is KAGVTQTPRYLIKTRGQQVTLSCSPISGHRSVSWYQQTPGQGLQFLFEYFSETQRNKGNFPGRFSGRQFSNSRSEMNVSTLELGDSALYLCASSLGQSGGNTGELFFGEGSRLTVL.

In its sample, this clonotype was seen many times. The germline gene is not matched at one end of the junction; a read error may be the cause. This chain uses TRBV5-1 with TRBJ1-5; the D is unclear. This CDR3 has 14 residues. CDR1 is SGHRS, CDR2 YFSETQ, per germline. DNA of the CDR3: TGTGCCAGCAGCTTAACCGGGGACAATCAGCCCCAGCATTTT. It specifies CASSLTGDNQPQHF.

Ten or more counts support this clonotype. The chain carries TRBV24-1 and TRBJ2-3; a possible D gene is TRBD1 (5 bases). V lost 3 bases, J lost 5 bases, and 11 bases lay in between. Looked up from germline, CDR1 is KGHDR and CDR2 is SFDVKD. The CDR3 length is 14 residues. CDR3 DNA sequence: TGTGCCACCAGTGATAAGGGGCACGGAGATACGCAGTATTTT. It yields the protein CATSDKGHGDTQYF.